The following is a T cell receptor (beta chain) sequence with its context. The record originates from a study of control samples from healthy donors and cancer patients. The protocol was immunoSEQ multiplex PCR, while the TCRdb copy is restricted to in-frame clones and leaves out a portion. Found here are hundreds of thousands of clones, 80% to 95% of them singletons; the top ten hold over 5.5%. The CDR3 spans 12 residues. The germline V gene encodes CDR1 SGHNT and CDR2 YYREEE (reference sequence). V lost 4 bases, J lost 9 bases, and 3 bases stayed unmatched. This sequence joins TRBV5-4 and TRBJ2-1; TRBD2 matches 8 bases. This clonotype was sampled from a man aged 35 to 55 with head and neck cancer. Sequenced: PBMCs. The CDR3 region has the DNA TGTGCCAGCAGCCGGGAGGGGACTGAGCAGTTCTTC. It codes for CASSREGTEQFF. Complete variable domain (other parts from reference TRBV5-4 and TRBJ2-1): ETGVTQSPTHLIKTRGQQVTLRCSSQSGHNTVSWYQQALGQGPQFIFQYYREEENGRGNFPPRFSGLQFPNYSSELNVNALELDDSALYLCASSREGTEQFFGPGTRLTVL.